This TCR beta chain comes out of a study of CD8 T cell repertoires and HIV-1 epitope variants. The study's findings and limits: No clonotypes responded to the TAALDMSHF plasma variant; about five recognized KF9, one HW9.

With respect to this clone: Its antigen remains unknown.

Assay used: immunoSEQ multiplex PCR; TCRdb lists only in-frame clones, some missing. The repertoire includes some 3,500 clones, around three fifths of them detected once, and 43% sits in the top ten. V lost 5 bases and J lost 6; bases outside the gene matches: 7. The length of the CDR3 is 13 residues. The germline CDR1 and CDR2 sequences are SGHTA and FQGNSA. The source of this sequence is a male donor with HIV. The J gene is TRBJ2-7, the V gene TRBV7-2; 7 positions match TRBD1. Sequenced material: cultured CD8+ T cells derived from PBMCs. The CDR3 DNA reads as TGTGCCAGCAGCCCACAGGGGTATGGCGAGCAGTACTTC. Protein: CASSPQGYGEQYF.